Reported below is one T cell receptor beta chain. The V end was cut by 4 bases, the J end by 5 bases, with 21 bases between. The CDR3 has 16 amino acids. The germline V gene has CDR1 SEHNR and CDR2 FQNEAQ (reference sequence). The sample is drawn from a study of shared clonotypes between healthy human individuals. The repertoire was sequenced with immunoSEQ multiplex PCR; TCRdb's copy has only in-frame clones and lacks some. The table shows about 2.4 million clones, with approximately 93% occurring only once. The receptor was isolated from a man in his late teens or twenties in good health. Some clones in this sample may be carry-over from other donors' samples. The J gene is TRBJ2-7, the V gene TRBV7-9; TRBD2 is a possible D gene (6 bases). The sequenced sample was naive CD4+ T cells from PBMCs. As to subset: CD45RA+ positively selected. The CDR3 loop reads CASSSPFAGRRDEQYF. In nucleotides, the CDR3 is TGTGCCAGCAGCTCTCCATTCGCGGGGAGACGAGACGAGCAGTACTTC.